One sample yielded the 6 T cell receptor beta chains listed below, sequenced in a study of long-term antiretroviral therapy in people with HIV. The assay used was immunoSEQ (version v3.0), run at survey level. The data were produced by immunoSEQ multiplex PCR, yet TCRdb's version contains in-frame clones alone and is incomplete. The table includes roughly 25,000 clones, about 79% detected once. The material sequenced was unsorted PBMCs, taken 0.7 years before starting antiretroviral therapy. The receptors derive from a man aged 30 to 39 with HIV.

The V gene is TRBV19, the J gene TRBJ2-7; D is unresolved. CDR3 size: 14 residues. The germline V and J ends were trimmed by 4 bases and 4 bases, with 14 bases remaining between them. Per the germline V gene, CDR1 is LNHDA and CDR2 is SQIVND (reference sequence). This chain's CDR3 is CASSTGPPSYEQYF. As DNA, the CDR3 is TGTGCCAGTAGTACTGGACCCCCGAGTTACGAGCAGTACTTC.

The chain employs TRBV7-2 and TRBJ2-5; D not resolved. Germline CDR1 is SGHTA and CDR2 is FQGNSA. Trimming removed 8 bases at V and 3 bases at J, with 13 bases between. This CDR3 comprises 13 residues. The CDR3 loop is CASSQPPEETQYF. CDR3 nucleotides: TGTGCCAGCTCTCAACCACCGGAAGAGACCCAGTACTTC.

This chain uses TRBV5-4 with TRBJ1-5; D perhaps matches TRBD1 (6 bases). With 4 bases removed from V and 7 bases from J, the gap between germline ends came to 15 bases. The CDR3 length is 14 residues. Germline lookup yields CDR1 SGHNT and CDR2 YYREEE (reference sequence). The CDR3 loop is CASSKGGVGQPQHF. CDR3 DNA: TGTGCCAGCAGCAAGGGGGGCGTGGGGCAGCCCCAGCATTTT. The full variable domain, completed using reference TRBV5-4 and TRBJ1-5, is ETGVTQSPTHLIKTRGQQVTLRCSSQSGHNTVSWYQQALGQGPQFIFQYYREEENGRGNFPPRFSGLQFPNYSSELNVNALELDDSALYLCASSKGGVGQPQHFGDGTRLSIL.

This clone was found a few times. The chain recombines TRBV18 with TRBJ1-2, with no clear D. V lost 0 bases and J lost 7, with 6 bases in between. This CDR3 region has 12 residues. CDR1 and CDR2 from the germline V gene are KGHSH and LQKENI. The CDR3 spells CASSPPLRGYTF. The CDR3 region has the DNA TGTGCCAGCTCACCACCTCTCCGTGGCTACACCTTC.

CDR3 region: CASSVAGASTDTQYF. The CDR3 DNA reads TGTGCCAGCAGCGTAGCTGGAGCTAGCACAGATACGCAGTATTTT. This rearrangement joins TRBV9 to TRBJ2-3; D is ambiguous. The CDR3 is 15 residues long. With 0 bases removed from V and 0 bases from J, the gap between germline ends came to 8 bases. The germline V gene encodes CDR1 SGDLS and CDR2 YYNGEE.

The DNA for the CDR3 is TGTGCCAGCAGCAAATGGACGGGCGGGGAGACCCAGTACTTC. Amino acid sequence: CASSKWTGGETQYF. The chain carries TRBV21-1 and TRBJ2-5; the table calls TRBD2, which could not be checked here. TRBV21-1 is deemed a pseudogene. The CDR3 runs 14 residues.